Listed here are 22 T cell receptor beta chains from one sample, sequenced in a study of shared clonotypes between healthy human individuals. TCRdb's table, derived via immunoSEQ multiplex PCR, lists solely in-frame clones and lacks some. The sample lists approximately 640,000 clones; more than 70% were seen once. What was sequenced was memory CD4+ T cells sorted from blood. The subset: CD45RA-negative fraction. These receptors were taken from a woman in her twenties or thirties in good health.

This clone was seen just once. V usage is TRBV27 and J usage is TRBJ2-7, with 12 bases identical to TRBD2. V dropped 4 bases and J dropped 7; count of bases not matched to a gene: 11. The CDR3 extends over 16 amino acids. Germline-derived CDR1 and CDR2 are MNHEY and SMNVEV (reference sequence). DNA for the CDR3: TGTGCCAGCAGTTATCAACGGACTAGCGGGATCGGGGAGCAGTACTTC. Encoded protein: CASSYQRTSGIGEQYF.

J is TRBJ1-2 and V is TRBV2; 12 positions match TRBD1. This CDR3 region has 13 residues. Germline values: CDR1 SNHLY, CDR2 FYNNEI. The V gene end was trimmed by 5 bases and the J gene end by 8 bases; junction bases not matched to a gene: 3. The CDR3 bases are TGTGCCAGCAGTCGGGACAGGGGGCGAGGCTACACCTTC. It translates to CASSRDRGRGYTF.

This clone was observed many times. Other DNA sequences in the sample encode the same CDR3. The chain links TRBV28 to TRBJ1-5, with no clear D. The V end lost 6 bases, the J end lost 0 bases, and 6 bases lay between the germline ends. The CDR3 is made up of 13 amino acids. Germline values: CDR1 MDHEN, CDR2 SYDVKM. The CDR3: CASSWYSNQPQHF. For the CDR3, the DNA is TGTGCCAGCAGCTGGTATAGCAATCAGCCCCAGCATTTT.

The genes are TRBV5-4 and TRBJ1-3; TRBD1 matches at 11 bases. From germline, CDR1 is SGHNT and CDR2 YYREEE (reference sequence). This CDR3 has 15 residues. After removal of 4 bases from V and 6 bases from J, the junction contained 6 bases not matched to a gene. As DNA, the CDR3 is TGTGCCAGCAGCACGGACAGGGGGCCAGTAAACACCATATATTTT. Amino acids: CASSTDRGPVNTIYF.

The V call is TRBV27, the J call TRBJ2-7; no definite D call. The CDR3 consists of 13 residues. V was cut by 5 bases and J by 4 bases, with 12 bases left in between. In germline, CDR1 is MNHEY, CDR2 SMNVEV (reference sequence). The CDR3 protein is CASSPADRYEQYF. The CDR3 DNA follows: TGTGCCAGCAGTCCGGCGGATCGTTACGAGCAGTACTTC.

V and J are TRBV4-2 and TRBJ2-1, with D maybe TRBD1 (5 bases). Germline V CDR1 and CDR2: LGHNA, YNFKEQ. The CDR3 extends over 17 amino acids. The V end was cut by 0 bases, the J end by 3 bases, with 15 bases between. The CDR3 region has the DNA TGTGCCAGCAGCCAAGAGGCAGGGTCGGACATCTACAATGAGCAGTTCTTC. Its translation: CASSQEAGSDIYNEQFF.

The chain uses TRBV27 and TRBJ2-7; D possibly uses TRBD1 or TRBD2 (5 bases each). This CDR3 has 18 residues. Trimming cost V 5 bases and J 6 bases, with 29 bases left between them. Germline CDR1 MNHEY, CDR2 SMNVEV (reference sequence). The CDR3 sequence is CASSARRGTAGLLGEQYF. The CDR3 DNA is TGTGCCAGCAGTGCGCGACGTGGGACCGCCGGATTATTGGGCGAGCAGTACTTC.

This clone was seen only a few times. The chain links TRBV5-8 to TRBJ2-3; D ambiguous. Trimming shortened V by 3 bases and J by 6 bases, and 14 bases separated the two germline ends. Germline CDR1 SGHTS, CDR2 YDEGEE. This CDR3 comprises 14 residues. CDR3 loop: CASSWGGSRDTQYF. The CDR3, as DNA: TGTGCCAGCAGCTGGGGTGGCTCTAGGGATACGCAGTATTTT.

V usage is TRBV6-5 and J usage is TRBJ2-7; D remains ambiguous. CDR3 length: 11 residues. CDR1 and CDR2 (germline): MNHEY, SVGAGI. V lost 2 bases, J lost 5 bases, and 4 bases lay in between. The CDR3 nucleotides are TGTGCCAGCAGTTACGAAAACGAGCAGTACTTC. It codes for CASSYENEQYF.

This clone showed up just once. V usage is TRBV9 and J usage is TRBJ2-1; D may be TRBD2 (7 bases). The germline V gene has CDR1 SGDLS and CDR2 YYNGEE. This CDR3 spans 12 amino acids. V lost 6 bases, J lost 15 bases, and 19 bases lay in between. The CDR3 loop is CASNSLTGGLFF. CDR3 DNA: TGTGCCAGCAACTCCCTGACCGGGGGGCTGTTCTTC.

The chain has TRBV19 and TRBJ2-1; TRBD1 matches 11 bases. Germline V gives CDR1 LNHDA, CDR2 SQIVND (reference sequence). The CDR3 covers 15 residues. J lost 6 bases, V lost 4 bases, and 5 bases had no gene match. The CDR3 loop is CASSTGQGAFNEQFF. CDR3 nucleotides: TGTGCCAGTAGTACAGGACAGGGGGCTTTCAATGAGCAGTTCTTC.

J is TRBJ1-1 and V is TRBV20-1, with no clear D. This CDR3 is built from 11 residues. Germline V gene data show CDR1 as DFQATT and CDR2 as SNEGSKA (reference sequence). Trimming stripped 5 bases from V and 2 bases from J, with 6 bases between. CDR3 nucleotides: TGCAGTGCTTTTGGAAACACTGAAGCTTTCTTT. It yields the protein CSAFGNTEAFF.

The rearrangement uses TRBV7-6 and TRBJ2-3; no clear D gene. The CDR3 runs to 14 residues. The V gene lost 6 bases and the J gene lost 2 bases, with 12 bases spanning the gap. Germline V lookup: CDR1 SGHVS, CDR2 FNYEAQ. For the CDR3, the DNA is TGTGCCAGCAGTCGTTCCCGAACCACAGATACGCAGTATTTT. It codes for CASSRSRTTDTQYF.

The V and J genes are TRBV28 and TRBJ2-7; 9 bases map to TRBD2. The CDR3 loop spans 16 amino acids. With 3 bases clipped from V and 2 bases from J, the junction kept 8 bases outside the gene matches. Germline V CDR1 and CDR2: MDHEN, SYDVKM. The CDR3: CASSLSSGRSPYEQYF. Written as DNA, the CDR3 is TGTGCCAGCAGTTTGTCGAGCGGGAGGTCCCCCTACGAGCAGTACTTC.

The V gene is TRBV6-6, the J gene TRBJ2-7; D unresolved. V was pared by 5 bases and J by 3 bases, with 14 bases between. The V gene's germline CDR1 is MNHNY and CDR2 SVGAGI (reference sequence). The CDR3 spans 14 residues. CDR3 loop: CASSPLAGSYEQYF. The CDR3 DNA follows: TGTGCCAGCAGTCCCCTCGCCGGAAGCTACGAGCAGTACTTC.

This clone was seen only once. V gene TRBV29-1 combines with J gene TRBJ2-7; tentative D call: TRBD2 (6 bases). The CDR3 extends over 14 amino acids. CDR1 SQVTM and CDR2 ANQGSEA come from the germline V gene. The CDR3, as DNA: TGCATCCGGCTTCCCGGGGGAGCTACCTACGAGCAGTACTTC. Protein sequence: CIRLPGGATYEQYF.

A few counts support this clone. CDR3 residues: CASSILAGGRTDTQYF. The CDR3 nucleotides are TGTGCCAGCAGCATACTAGCGGGAGGGCGCACAGATACGCAGTATTTT. J is TRBJ2-3 and V is TRBV11-1, with 13 bases that match TRBD2. CDR3 length: 16 residues. Germline V gene sequence: CDR1 SGHAT, CDR2 FQDESV (reference sequence). J lost 1 base, V lost 5 bases, and 3 bases had no gene match. Together with reference TRBV11-1 and TRBJ2-3, the CDR3 gives the full variable domain: EAEVAQSPRYKITEKSQAVAFWCDPISGHATLYWYRQILGQGPELLVQFQDESVVDDSQLPKDRFSAERLKGVDSTLKIQPAELGDSAMYLCASSILAGGRTDTQYFGPGTRLTVL.

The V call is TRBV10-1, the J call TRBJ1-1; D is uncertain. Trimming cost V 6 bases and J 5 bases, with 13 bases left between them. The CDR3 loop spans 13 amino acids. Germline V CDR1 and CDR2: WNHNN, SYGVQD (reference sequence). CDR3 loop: CASRIGLGTEAFF. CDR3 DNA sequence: TGCGCCAGCAGAATAGGGTTGGGGACTGAAGCTTTCTTT.

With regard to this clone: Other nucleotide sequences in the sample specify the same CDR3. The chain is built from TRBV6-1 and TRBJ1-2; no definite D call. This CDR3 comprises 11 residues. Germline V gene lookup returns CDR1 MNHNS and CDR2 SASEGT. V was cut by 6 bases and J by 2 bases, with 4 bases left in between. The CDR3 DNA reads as TGTGCCAGCAGCAGGAACTATGGCTACACCTTC. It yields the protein CASSRNYGYTF.

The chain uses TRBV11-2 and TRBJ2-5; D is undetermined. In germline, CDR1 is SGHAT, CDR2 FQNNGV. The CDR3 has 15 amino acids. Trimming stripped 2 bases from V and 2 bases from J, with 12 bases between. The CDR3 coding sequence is TGTGCCAGCAGCTTAATCAACTACTCACAAGAGACCCAGTACTTC. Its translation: CASSLINYSQETQYF.

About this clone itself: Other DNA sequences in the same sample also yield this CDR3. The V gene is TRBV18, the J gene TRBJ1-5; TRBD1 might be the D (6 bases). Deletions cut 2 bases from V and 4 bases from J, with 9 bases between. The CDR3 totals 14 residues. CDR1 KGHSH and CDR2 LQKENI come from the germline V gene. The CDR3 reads CASSPGQINQPQHF. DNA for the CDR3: TGTGCCAGCTCACCAGGACAGATAAATCAGCCCCAGCATTTT.

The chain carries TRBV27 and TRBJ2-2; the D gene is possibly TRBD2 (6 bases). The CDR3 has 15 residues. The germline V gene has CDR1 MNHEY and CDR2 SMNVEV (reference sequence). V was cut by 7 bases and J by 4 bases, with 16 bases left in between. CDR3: CASNSKGRITGELFF. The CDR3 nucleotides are TGTGCCAGCAACTCCAAAGGGAGGATCACCGGGGAGCTGTTTTTT.